This entry is about one T cell receptor beta chain. CDR1 is SGHAT, CDR2 FQNNGV, per germline. V was cut by 3 bases and J by 6 bases, with 15 bases left in between. The CDR3 sequence is 14 residues long. TCRdb's copy holds only in-frame clones and misses some; the assay was immunoSEQ multiplex PCR. The sample lists 40,000 to 50,000 clones; over 85% were seen once. The sample belongs to a study of control samples from healthy donors and cancer patients. The clonotype was recovered from a woman in her forties or fifties with head and neck cancer. The rearrangement uses TRBV11-2 and TRBJ2-7, with D tentatively TRBD1 or TRBD2 (6 bases each). The material sequenced was PBMCs. In nucleotides, the CDR3 is TGTGCCAGCAGCTTGTGGCAGGGGAGGCGCGAGCAGTACTTC. Translating gives CASSLWQGRREQYF.